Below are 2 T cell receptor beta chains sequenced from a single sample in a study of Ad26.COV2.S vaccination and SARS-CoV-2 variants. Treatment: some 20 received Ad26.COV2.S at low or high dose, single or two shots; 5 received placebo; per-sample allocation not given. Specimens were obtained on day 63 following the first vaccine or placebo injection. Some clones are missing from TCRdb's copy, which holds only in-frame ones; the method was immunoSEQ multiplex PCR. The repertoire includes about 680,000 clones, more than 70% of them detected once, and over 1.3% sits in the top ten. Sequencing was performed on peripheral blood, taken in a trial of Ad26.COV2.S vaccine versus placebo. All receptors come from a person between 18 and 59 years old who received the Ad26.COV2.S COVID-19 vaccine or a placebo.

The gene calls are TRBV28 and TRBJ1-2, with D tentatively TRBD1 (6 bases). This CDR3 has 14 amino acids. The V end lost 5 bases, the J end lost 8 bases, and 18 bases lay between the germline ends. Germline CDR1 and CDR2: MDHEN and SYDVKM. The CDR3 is CASSPLNRVGGYTF. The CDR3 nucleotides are TGTGCCAGCAGTCCACTGAACAGGGTCGGCGGCTACACCTTC.

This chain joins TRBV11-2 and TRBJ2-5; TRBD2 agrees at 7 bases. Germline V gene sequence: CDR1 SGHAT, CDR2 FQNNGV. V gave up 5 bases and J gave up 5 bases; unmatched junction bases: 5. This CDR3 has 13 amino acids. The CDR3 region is CASSPAGRETQYF. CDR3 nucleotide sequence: TGTGCCAGCAGCCCAGCGGGGCGGGAGACCCAGTACTTC.